Below, one T cell receptor beta chain is given with its context. The data were obtained in a study of shared clonotypes between healthy human individuals. Profiled with immunoSEQ multiplex PCR; TCRdb holds only in-frame clones, not every one. This sample has approximately 100,000 clones, with less than 80% found just once. The CDR3 is 15 amino acids. The J segment lost 2 bases and the V segment lost 3 bases, leaving 4 bases of the junction unmatched. Germline CDR1 and CDR2: MRHNA and SNTAGT. Material: memory CD8+ T cells sorted from blood. Subset defined: CD45RO+ cells pooled with CCR7-negative TemRA cells. The chain has TRBV6-4 and TRBJ2-3, with 8 bases matching TRBD2. The clonotype comes from a man between 25 and 39 years old in good health. CDR3 bases: TGTGCCAGCAGTGAAGCGGGAGAGGCCACAGATACGCAGTATTTT. This encodes CASSEAGEATDTQYF.